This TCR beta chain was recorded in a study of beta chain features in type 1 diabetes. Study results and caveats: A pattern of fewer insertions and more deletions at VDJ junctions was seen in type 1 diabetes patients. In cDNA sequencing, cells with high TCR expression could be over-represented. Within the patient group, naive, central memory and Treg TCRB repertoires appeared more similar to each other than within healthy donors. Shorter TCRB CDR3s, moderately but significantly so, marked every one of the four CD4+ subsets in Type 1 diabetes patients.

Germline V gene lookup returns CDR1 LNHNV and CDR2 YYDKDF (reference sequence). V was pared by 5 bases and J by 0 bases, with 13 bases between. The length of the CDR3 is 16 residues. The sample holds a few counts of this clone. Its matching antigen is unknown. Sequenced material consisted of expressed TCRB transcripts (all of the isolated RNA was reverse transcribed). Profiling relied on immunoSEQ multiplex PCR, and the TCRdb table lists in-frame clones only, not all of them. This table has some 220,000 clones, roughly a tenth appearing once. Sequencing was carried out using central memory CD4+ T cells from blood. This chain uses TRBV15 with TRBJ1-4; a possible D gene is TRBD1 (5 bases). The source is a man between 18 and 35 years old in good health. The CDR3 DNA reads TGTGCCACCAGCGGCTGGGGGGGAGCAACTAATGAAAAACTGTTTTTT. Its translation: CATSGWGGATNEKLFF.